These 14 T cell receptor beta chains were sequenced from one sample in a study of blood T cell repertoires in COVID-19. TCRdb's copy holds only in-frame clones and misses some; the assay was immunoSEQ multiplex PCR. The data show 65,000 to 75,000 clones, with about 83% seen just once and 40% to 45% held by the top ten. The sample was peripheral blood. The origin of the receptors is a man older than 75 with acute or convalescent COVID-19.

J is TRBJ1-1 and V is TRBV7-2; no reliable D call. This CDR3 contains 13 residues. Trimming removed 5 bases from V and 5 bases from J, with 12 bases in between. Germline V gene data show CDR1 as SGHTA and CDR2 as FQGNSA. CDR3 nucleotide sequence: TGTGCCAGCAGCCCCACCCCCCGGACTGAAGCTTTCTTT. It translates to CASSPTPRTEAFF.

The V call is TRBV28, the J call TRBJ1-1; possibly TRBD1 for D (6 bases). V lost 2 bases and J lost 4, with 14 bases in between. The CDR3 length is 15 residues. Germline CDR1 is MDHEN and CDR2 is SYDVKM. The CDR3: CASSLRGGVSTEAFF. CDR3 in DNA: TGTGCCAGCAGTTTAAGGGGGGGCGTTAGCACTGAAGCTTTCTTT. The whole variable domain, filled in from reference TRBV28 and TRBJ1-1, reads DVKVTQSSRYLVKRTGEKVFLECVQDMDHENMFWYRQDPGLGLRLIYFSYDVKMKEKGDIPEGYSVSREKKERFSLILESASTNQTSMYLCASSLRGGVSTEAFFGQGTRLTVV.

V is TRBV18 and J is TRBJ1-4; possible D gene TRBD1, 6 bases. This CDR3 region has 14 residues. The germline V gene encodes CDR1 KGHSH and CDR2 LQKENI. Trimming shortened V by 4 bases and J by 6 bases, and 12 bases separated the two germline ends. CDR3 in amino acids: CASSLAGTYEKLFF. As DNA, the CDR3 is TGTGCCAGCTCACTCGCAGGGACATATGAAAAACTGTTTTTT.

This sequence joins TRBV10-1 and TRBJ2-1, with 8 bases lining up with TRBD2. After removal of 1 base from V and 5 bases from J, the junction contained 7 bases not matched to a gene. This CDR3 comprises 16 residues. Germline assignment: CDR1 WNHNN and CDR2 SYGVQD (reference sequence). The CDR3 here is CASSEFLAGTNNEQFF. The CDR3 nucleotides are TGCGCCAGCAGTGAGTTTTTAGCGGGAACGAACAATGAGCAGTTCTTC.

The rearrangement uses TRBV24-1 and TRBJ2-1; D call uncertain. Trimming took off 4 bases at V and 0 bases at J, with 12 bases between the two ends. The germline CDR1 and CDR2 sequences are KGHDR and SFDVKD. The CDR3 totals 16 residues. The CDR3 sequence: CATSDPRLTSYNEQFF. In DNA, the CDR3 is TGTGCCACCAGTGACCCGAGATTAACCTCCTACAATGAGCAGTTCTTC.

This clone was observed a handful of times. This rearrangement joins TRBV20-1 to TRBJ1-6; 12 nucleotides match TRBD1. CDR3 size: 15 residues. Germline CDR1 DFQATT, CDR2 SNEGSKA (reference sequence). J was trimmed by 9 bases and V by 3 bases; bases with no gene match: 6. The chain's CDR3 is CSASRDRGQGSPLHF. CDR3 nucleotide sequence: TGCAGTGCTAGTAGGGACAGGGGGCAGGGTTCACCCCTCCACTTT.

This CDR3 is CASSSPRTGATPYNEQFF. CDR3 DNA: TGTGCCAGCAGCTCCCCGAGGACAGGGGCCACTCCTTACAATGAGCAGTTCTTC. This sequence joins TRBV7-8 and TRBJ2-1; 9 nucleotides line up with TRBD1. Germline CDR1 SGHVS, CDR2 FQNEAQ. Trimming removed 4 bases from V and 4 bases from J; junction bases left unmatched: 14. This CDR3 comprises 18 residues. Full variable domain (outside the CDR3, taken from reference TRBV7-8 and TRBJ2-1): GAGVSQSPRYKVAKRGQDVALRCDPISGHVSLFWYQQALGQGPEFLTYFQNEAQLDKSGLPSDRFFAERPEGSVSTLKIQRTQQEDSAVYLCASSSPRTGATPYNEQFFGPGTRLTVL.

The CDR3 reads CSVRETNEKLFF. CDR3 DNA sequence: TGCAGCGTTCGGGAAACTAATGAAAAACTGTTTTTT. The rearrangement uses TRBV29-1 and TRBJ1-4, with D hard to call. The CDR3 length is 12 residues. V lost 5 bases to trimming and J lost 1 base, with 5 bases between them. Germline V gene sequence: CDR1 SQVTM, CDR2 ANQGSEA.

This sequence joins TRBV3-1 (or the pseudogene TRBV3-2) and TRBJ1-3; D possibly corresponds to TRBD1 (6 bases). Germline V lookup: CDR1 LGHDT, CDR2 YNNKEL (reference sequence). This CDR3 spans 15 amino acids. The ends were cut back, 7 bases at V and 0 bases at J, with 13 bases in the middle. CDR3 DNA: TGTGCCAGCACCCTCGGGACATCCTCTGGAAACACCATATATTTT. Amino acid sequence: CASTLGTSSGNTIYF.

This clone showed up just once. The genes are TRBV5-1 and TRBJ1-1, with TRBD1 identical over 7 bases. Germline V gives CDR1 SGHRS, CDR2 YFSETQ. The CDR3 loop spans 15 amino acids. The trim removed 0 bases at V and 5 bases at J, leaving 7 bases unmatched. The CDR3 region is CASSLGTNRGTEAFF. The DNA for the CDR3 is TGCGCCAGCAGCTTGGGGACGAACAGGGGAACTGAAGCTTTCTTT. Combining the CDR3 with reference TRBV5-1 and TRBJ1-1 gives the whole variable domain KAGVTQTPRYLIKTRGQQVTLSCSPISGHRSVSWYQQTPGQGLQFLFEYFSETQRNKGNFPGRFSGRQFSNSRSEMNVSTLELGDSALYLCASSLGTNRGTEAFFGQGTRLTVV.

This sequence joins TRBV2 and TRBJ2-2; TRBD2 is a possible D gene (6 bases). Trimming shortened V by 6 bases and J by 0 bases, and 11 bases separated the two germline ends. CDR1 is SNHLY, CDR2 FYNNEI, per germline. CDR3 length equals 15 residues. CDR3 residues: CASRGAGTNTGELFF. CDR3 DNA sequence: TGTGCCAGCAGAGGAGCGGGCACGAACACCGGGGAGCTGTTTTTT.

This CDR3 is CASSQDETSGNEQFF. In DNA, the CDR3 is TGCGCCAGCAGCCAAGATGAGACTAGCGGAAATGAGCAGTTCTTC. The V call is TRBV4-1, the J call TRBJ2-1; 9 nucleotides line up with TRBD2. Germline CDR1 reads MGHRA; CDR2 reads YSYEKL. Trimming at V came to 0 bases and at J to 7 bases, leaving 4 bases not matched to a gene. The CDR3 is made up of 15 amino acids.

V usage is TRBV27 and J usage is TRBJ1-1; maybe TRBD1 (6 bases). This CDR3 is built from 13 residues. Germline V CDR1 and CDR2: MNHEY, SMNVEV (reference sequence). Deletions cut 5 bases from V and 8 bases from J, with 15 bases between. The CDR3 nucleotides are TGTGCCAGCAGTCCCAGACAGGCATCCGAAGCTTTCTTT. Translation: CASSPRQASEAFF.

CDR3 nucleotide sequence: TGTGCCAGCAGCGTCAAGGTGGAGGGCGCGGGAAACATTCAGTACTTC. Its translation: CASSVKVEGAGNIQYF. The V and J genes are TRBV9 and TRBJ2-4, with D perhaps TRBD2 (6 bases). Germline V gives CDR1 SGDLS, CDR2 YYNGEE. This CDR3 contains 16 residues. Trimming removed 2 bases at V and 6 bases at J, with 18 bases between. Full variable domain (outside the CDR3, taken from reference TRBV9 and TRBJ2-4): DSGVTQTPKHLITATGQRVTLRCSPRSGDLSVYWYQQSLDQGLQFLIQYYNGEERAKGNILERFSAQQFPDLHSELNLSSLELGDSALYFCASSVKVEGAGNIQYFGAGTRLSVL.